This passage covers 5 T cell receptor beta chains from one sample sequenced in a study of T cell repertoires in cytomegalovirus infection. Their specific antigens are unknown. TCRdb passed the reads through MiXCR, listing each CDR3 protein once. The sample lists about 37,000 distinct CDR3 sequences, 40% to 65% seen once, with about 93% in the top ten. The specimen was CD8+ T cells from cultured PBMCs, collected from culture after CMV antigen stimulation. All receptors derive from a human donor in good health (CMV status not recorded). Some clones in this sample may be carry-over from other donors' samples.

The chain has TRBV10-2 and TRBJ1-1; D unclear. Trimming took 4 bases from V and 1 from J, leaving 10 bases between them. The CDR3 has 14 residues. Germline loops: CDR1 WSHSY, CDR2 SAAADI. CDR3 sequence: CASSASARNTEAFF. CDR3 nucleotides: TGCGCCAGCAGTGCTTCAGCGAGGAACACTGAAGCTTTCTTT.

V usage is TRBV4-2 and J usage is TRBJ2-1; D unclear. CDR3 length: 13 amino acids. Germline CDR1 and CDR2: LGHNA and YNFKEQ. The V end lost 1 base, the J end lost 8 bases, and 9 bases lay between the germline ends. The CDR3 reads CASSQGSFDEQFF. The CDR3 DNA sequence: TGTGCCAGCAGCCAAGGCTCCTTCGATGAGCAGTTCTTC.

J is TRBJ2-1 and V is TRBV27; D is undetermined. The germline V gene has CDR1 MNHEY and CDR2 SMNVEV (reference sequence). This CDR3 is 12 amino acids long. V was shortened by 5 bases and J by 4 bases, with 6 bases between the two germline ends. Written as DNA, the CDR3 is TGTGCCAGCAGTCCTGGGTACAATGAGCAGTTCTTC. This gives the protein CASSPGYNEQFF.

The gene calls are TRBV9 and TRBJ2-1; D not certain. Germline V lookup: CDR1 SGDLS, CDR2 YYNGEE. CDR3 length: 11 amino acids. With 4 bases removed from V and 5 bases from J, the gap between germline ends came to 4 bases. The CDR3 loop reads CASSPHNEQFF. CDR3 sequence (DNA): TGTGCCAGCAGCCCTCACAATGAGCAGTTCTTC.

The chain has TRBV12-5 and TRBJ1-1; D is undetermined. Trimming took 2 bases from V and 1 from J, leaving 2 bases between them. This CDR3 has 12 amino acids. Germline CDR1 LGHNT, CDR2 FRNRAP. CDR3 loop: CASGLSNTEAFF. In DNA, the CDR3 is TGTGCTAGTGGTTTGTCGAACACTGAAGCTTTCTTT. The full variable domain, completed using reference TRBV12-5 and TRBJ1-1, is DARVTQTPRHKVTEMGQEVTMRCQPILGHNTVFWYRQTMMQGLELLAYFRNRAPLDDSGMPKDRFSAEMPDATLATLKIQPSEPRDSAVYFCASGLSNTEAFFGQGTRLTVV.